Below are 4 T cell receptor beta chains sequenced from a single sample in a study of T cells in localized non-small cell lung cancer. The method was immunoSEQ multiplex PCR; TCRdb's version includes in-frame clones alone and lacks a portion of them. The sample records roughly 48,000 clones, over 70% being singletons. This specimen was PBMCs, taken before any cancer treatment. These receptors were obtained from a woman aged 35 to 70 with stage II lung adenocarcinoma.

CDR3 in amino acids: CASSDGWGSYGYTF. CDR3 nucleotides: TGTGCCAGCAGTGATGGGTGGGGGTCCTATGGCTACACCTTC. The chain recombines TRBV2 with TRBJ1-2, with a weak D call TRBD1 (5 bases). The CDR3 runs to 14 residues. Per germline, CDR1 SNHLY and CDR2 FYNNEI. Trimming left V 3 bases short and J 4 bases short, with 12 bases between.

This chain connects TRBV29-1 to TRBJ1-3, with a weak D call TRBD1 (5 bases). V was cut by 7 bases and J by 7 bases, with 17 bases left in between. Germline V gene lookup returns CDR1 SQVTM and CDR2 ANQGSEA. The CDR3 covers 13 residues. In DNA form, the CDR3 reads TGCAGCGCCGAAACTGGGGCCGGCAACACCATATATTTT. Translated: CSAETGAGNTIYF.

The rearrangement joins TRBV6-5 to TRBJ2-1; D is ambiguous. This CDR3 comprises 13 residues. Trimming pared 6 bases from V and 3 bases from J, leaving 9 bases between. Per germline, CDR1 MNHEY and CDR2 SVGAGI. The CDR3 reads CASRPTNYNEQFF. The CDR3 region has the DNA TGTGCCAGCAGGCCTACAAACTACAATGAGCAGTTCTTC.

This clone was picked up a small number of times. This chain uses TRBV6-1 with TRBJ2-7; TRBD1 agrees at 10 bases. CDR1 and CDR2 from the germline V gene are MNHNS and SASEGT. The CDR3 contains 15 residues. V gave up 0 bases and J gave up 2 bases; unmatched junction bases: 1. The CDR3 sequence is CASSEAGTGAYEQYF. CDR3 DNA: TGTGCCAGCAGTGAAGCCGGGACAGGGGCCTACGAGCAGTACTTC.